Each of the 3 T cell receptor beta chains below was sequenced from the same sample in a study of blood T cells in healthy people across ages (dated by TCRdb to the mid-2010s). Libraries were prepared through 5' RACE. Sequencing was carried out with an Illumina HiSeq 2500. The second PCR ran for roughly 7 to 11 cycles and used a J-beta primer mix along with a sample-barcoded 5' primer. TCRdb reprocessing: public reads trimmed at Q25 with fastp, clones called with MiXCR, in-frame beta chains kept. Rows with a matching CDR3 protein are joined into one entry that keeps the most common DNA and genes. This sample comprises 900,000 to 950,000 distinct CDR3 sequences, almost 30% of them detected only once. The top ten clones comprise roughly 10% of the sample. The same data also went into a second study, on T cells of mothers and their children.

Sequencing was carried out using blood. The receptors come from a woman between 40 and 55 years old in good health.

The chain joins TRBV28 to TRBJ2-1, with TRBD2 matching over 11 bases. CDR3 length: 16 amino acids. Looked up from germline, CDR1 is MDHEN and CDR2 is SYDVKM. With V trimmed by 6 bases and J by 4 bases, 8 bases remained unmatched. CDR3 amino acids: CASREGTSGQYNEQFF. The CDR3 coding sequence is TGTGCCAGCAGGGAAGGGACTAGCGGACAGTACAATGAGCAGTTCTTC. The variable domain in full, completed from reference TRBV28 and TRBJ2-1, reads DVKVTQSSRYLVKRTGEKVFLECVQDMDHENMFWYRQDPGLGLRLIYFSYDVKMKEKGDIPEGYSVSREKKERFSLILESASTNQTSMYLCASREGTSGQYNEQFFGPGTRLTVL.

In its sample, this clonotype was seen a few times. The chain couples TRBV12-3 or TRBV12-4 to TRBJ2-3, with TRBD2 identical over 14 bases. CDR3 length equals 16 residues. J gave up 5 bases and V 6 bases, and 7 bases lay outside the gene matches. DNA of the CDR3: TGTGCCAGCAGCCGACTAGCGGGGGGGAAGGAAGATACGCAGTATTTT. Protein sequence: CASSRLAGGKEDTQYF.

This chain uses TRBV5-1 with TRBJ1-4; a weak D match, TRBD1 (6 bases). The CDR3 runs to 16 residues. CDR1 and CDR2 from the germline V gene are SGHRS and YFSETQ. Trimming stripped 4 bases from V and 5 bases from J, with 18 bases between. The CDR3 coding sequence is TGCGCCAGCAGCCCCCCTGGAGGGGGAACGAATGAAAAACTGTTTTTT. Encoded protein: CASSPPGGGTNEKLFF.